This T cell receptor beta chain comes out of a study of T cells in Graves' hyperthyroidism and ophthalmopathy. Whole-study results and caveats: The model predicted ophthalmopathy a median approximately seven months before onset.

This clonotype has ten or more counts. What it recognizes is unknown. Recently diagnosed hyperthyroidism of less than 2 months' duration affected patients aged 18 to 65. Amplification targeted TCR beta CDR3 regions from RNA transcripts. An initial round of RT-PCR targeting the TCR CDR3 relied on the HTBI primer set. TCRdb independently ran MiXCR on the multiplex PCR reads; one entry per CDR3 protein. The sample has a few hundred thousand distinct CDR3 sequences; roughly an eighth are singletons. Per germline, CDR1 SGHRS and CDR2 YFSETQ. The length of the CDR3 is 13 residues. The germline V and J ends were trimmed by 8 bases and 2 bases, with 14 bases remaining between them.

The sequence derives from a young woman with Graves' hyperthyroidism. The chain links TRBV5-1 to TRBJ2-7, with D possibly TRBD2 on 6 matching bases. Sample: blood. The CDR3 coding sequence is TGCGCCAGTGCTCAGGGAGGTACCTACGAGCAGTACTTC. The encoded protein is CASAQGGTYEQYF.